The T cell receptor (beta chain) under discussion was sequenced for a study of lymphopenia after photon versus proton radiotherapy. Note on this clone: Its specificity is unknown.

V lost 4 bases and J 2 bases, leaving 19 bases between the germline ends. The CDR3 sequence is 17 residues long. Germline V gives CDR1 SEHNR, CDR2 FQNEAQ (reference sequence). Repertoires were generated with immunoSEQ multiplex PCR, while TCRdb's copy carries only in-frame clones and drops some. The sample has approximately 65,000 clones, approximately 86% seen once. Overall study findings and caveats: Post-nadir diversity loss with photons came from oligoclonal expansion, particularly CD8+ Temra cells. In patients who died, overall survival fell as post-nadir TCR diversity dropped more. Survival link was tested only in deceased patients; proton benefit remains a possibility.

Sample: peripheral blood, taken from a patient treated with proton-based radiotherapy. The rearrangement uses TRBV7-9 and TRBJ2-3, with D perhaps TRBD1 or TRBD2 (6 bases each). The clonotype was recovered from a man at least 80 years old with esophageal cancer. The CDR3 spells CASSSIVGGRATDTQYF. The DNA of the CDR3 is TGTGCCAGCAGCTCCATAGTAGGGGGGCGGGCCACAGATACGCAGTATTTT.